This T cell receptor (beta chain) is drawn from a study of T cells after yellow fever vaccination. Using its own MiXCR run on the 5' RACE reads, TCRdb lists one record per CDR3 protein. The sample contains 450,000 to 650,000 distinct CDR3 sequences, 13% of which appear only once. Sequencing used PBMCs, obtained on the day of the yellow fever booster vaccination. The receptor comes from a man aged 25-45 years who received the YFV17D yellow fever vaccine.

The CDR3 coding sequence is TGTGCCAGCAGCAAATACGGGACAGATACGCAGTATTTT. It translates to CASSKYGTDTQYF. J is TRBJ2-3 and V is TRBV21-1. TRBV21-1 counts as a pseudogene. The CDR3 covers 13 residues.